The 7 T cell receptor beta chains in this list originate from one sample, sequenced in a study of tumor-infiltrating lymphocytes in localized non-small cell lung cancer. The protocol was immunoSEQ multiplex PCR, while the TCRdb copy is restricted to in-frame clones and leaves out a portion. Here the sample spans around 12,000 clones, 75% to 90% being singletons. The sample consisted of uninvolved lung tissue not adjacent to the tumor. The receptor set was obtained from a human donor with non-small cell lung cancer.

The chain joins TRBV5-1 to TRBJ2-5, with 8 bases lining up with TRBD2. CDR3 length: 14 amino acids. Germline CDR1 and CDR2: SGHRS and YFSETQ. Trimming took 3 bases from V and 4 from J; bases not matched to a gene: 5. CDR3 residues: CASSSAGGRETQYF. The CDR3 DNA follows: TGCGCCAGCAGCTCCGCGGGGGGCAGAGAGACCCAGTACTTC.

The CDR3 region has the DNA TGTGCCAGTAGTATATCAAGGGGGAACGAGCAGTTCTTC. Translation gives CASSISRGNEQFF. The V gene is TRBV19, the J gene TRBJ2-1, with D tentatively TRBD1 (6 bases). Germline CDR1 is LNHDA and CDR2 is SQIVND (reference sequence). V was cut by 2 bases and J by 10 bases, with 12 bases left in between. The CDR3 consists of 13 residues.

This rearrangement joins TRBV10-3 to TRBJ1-1, with a possible D match to TRBD1 (5 bases). The CDR3 is 13 residues long. CDR1 is ENHRY, CDR2 SYGVKD, per germline. V gave up 6 bases and J gave up 5 bases, with 13 bases separating them. The chain's CDR3 is CAISDGKGTEAFF. The CDR3 nucleotides are TGTGCCATCAGCGACGGAAAGGGGACTGAAGCTTTCTTT.

This chain uses TRBV2 with TRBJ2-7; D is unclear. This CDR3 comprises 13 residues. Germline V lookup: CDR1 SNHLY, CDR2 FYNNEI. Trimming shortened V by 2 bases and J by 1 base, and 6 bases separated the two germline ends. Here the CDR3 DNA reads TGTGCCAGCAGTGAAAGAAGTTCCTACGAGCAGTACTTC. Encoded protein: CASSERSSYEQYF.

The chain uses TRBV2 and TRBJ2-3; D unclear. In germline, CDR1 is SNHLY, CDR2 FYNNEI. This CDR3 is built from 12 residues. Trimming removed 5 bases from V and 2 bases from J, with 5 bases in between. Here the CDR3 DNA reads TGTGCCAGCAGTCGTCTCACAGATACGCAGTATTTT. Translated, it gives CASSRLTDTQYF.

This chain uses TRBV19 with TRBJ1-5; TRBD1 aligns across 7 bases. The CDR3 consists of 15 residues. V was clipped by 3 bases and J by 6 bases; unmatched bases: 8. From germline, CDR1 is LNHDA and CDR2 SQIVND (reference sequence). CDR3 nucleotide sequence: TGTGCCAGTAGTATGCGACAGGGTACTGGTCAGCCCCAGCATTTT. Encoded protein: CASSMRQGTGQPQHF.

This clone was seen a single time. The genes are TRBV18 and TRBJ2-7; 8 bases agree with TRBD1. This CDR3 contains 14 residues. CDR1 is KGHSH and CDR2 is LQKENI in the germline V gene. With 4 bases clipped from V and 6 bases from J, the junction kept 8 bases outside the gene matches. CDR3 sequence: CASSRTQGAGEQYF. The CDR3 nucleotides read TGTGCCAGCTCACGCACGCAGGGGGCGGGCGAGCAGTACTTC.